One sample yielded the 18 T cell receptor beta chains listed below, sequenced in a study of T cells in Graves' hyperthyroidism and ophthalmopathy. It was RNA transcripts that yielded the amplified TCR beta CDR3 regions. The TCR CDR3 first-round RT-PCR relied on the HTBI primer set. MiXCR, run by TCRdb on the multiplex PCR reads, gives a single entry per CDR3 protein. The sample yields hundreds of thousands of distinct CDR3 sequences, more than 14% seen once. The sequencing input was blood. The receptors come from a woman aged 50 to 60 with Graves' ophthalmopathy.

Comments on this clonotype: Being one base from a much bigger clone, this may be a read error. The V call is TRBV28, the J call TRBJ2-7; 12 bases align to TRBD2. CDR3 length: 16 amino acids. The V gene's germline CDR1 is MDHEN and CDR2 SYDVKM. Trimming took 5 bases from V and 5 from J; bases not matched to a gene: 10. In nucleotides, the CDR3 is TGTGCCAGCAGTCGGCCGGAGACTAGCGGGAGCCACGAGCAGTACTTC. Translation gives CASSRPETSGSHEQYF.

This clonotype was picked up many times. The rearrangement joins TRBV12-3 or TRBV12-4 to TRBJ1-5; D is unresolved. V was trimmed by 3 bases and J by 3 bases, leaving 9 bases between them. This CDR3 spans 14 amino acids. The CDR3 DNA reads TGTGCCAGCAGTTTGACGGCCGTCAATCAGCCCCAGCATTTT. Amino acid sequence: CASSLTAVNQPQHF.

This clonotype has at least ten counts. The CDR3 sequence: CASSREQGDTEAFF. The CDR3 DNA is TGTGCCAGCAGCCGCGAACAGGGAGACACTGAAGCTTTCTTT. The V gene is TRBV3-1, the J gene TRBJ1-1, with a weak D call TRBD1 (6 bases). CDR3 length: 14 amino acids. From germline, CDR1 is LGHDT and CDR2 YNNKEL (reference sequence). Trimming removed 4 bases at V and 3 bases at J, with 12 bases between.

The genes are TRBV7-9 and TRBJ2-1; TRBD2 aligns across 9 bases. CDR1 is SEHNR and CDR2 is FQNEAQ in the germline V gene (reference sequence). This CDR3 is built from 17 residues. V was pared by 1 base and J by 4 bases, with 8 bases of the junction left unmatched. CDR3: CASSLVNSGRGYNEQFF. CDR3 in DNA: TGTGCCAGCAGCTTAGTTAATAGCGGGAGAGGTTACAATGAGCAGTTCTTC.

The chain employs TRBV25-1 and TRBJ1-3; no clear D. This CDR3 has 14 residues. Per germline, CDR1 MGHDK and CDR2 SYGVNS. Trimming pared 5 bases from V and 0 bases from J, leaving 8 bases between. The CDR3 nucleotides read TGTGCCAGCAGTCCGATAGCCTCTGGAAACACCATATATTTT. It codes for CASSPIASGNTIYF.

This clonotype was seen repeatedly, ten times or more. Compared with germline, one end of the junction differs, possibly owing to a read error. The rearrangement uses TRBV28 and TRBJ1-5, with D perhaps matching TRBD1 (6 bases). The length of the CDR3 is 13 residues. In germline, CDR1 is MDHEN, CDR2 SYDVKM. Here the CDR3 DNA reads TGTGCCACCAGTACAGGGAACAATCAGCCCCAGCATTTT. Its translation: CATSTGNNQPQHF.

This clonotype was picked up many times. The chain couples TRBV2 to TRBJ1-5; D is ambiguous. From germline, CDR1 is SNHLY and CDR2 FYNNEI. The CDR3 has 14 residues. Deletions cut 2 bases from V and 3 bases from J, with 8 bases between. CDR3 DNA: TGTGCCAGCAGTGAAAGCGGCATCAATCAGCCCCAGCATTTT. It is translated as CASSESGINQPQHF.

The count of this clonotype is one. The chain combines TRBV9 with TRBJ2-3, with 10 bases lining up with TRBD2. The junction had 15 bases not matched to a gene; V was cut back by 1 base and J by 4 bases. The CDR3 runs to 19 residues. Germline V CDR1 and CDR2: SGDLS, YYNGEE. The CDR3 DNA sequence: TGTGCCAGCAGCGTACCTTCTTGGTGGGCTAGCGGGAGCGCAGATACGCAGTATTTT. As protein: CASSVPSWWASGSADTQYF.

The rearrangement joins TRBV12-3 or TRBV12-4 to TRBJ2-7, with D perhaps TRBD2 (6 bases). V gave up 3 bases and J gave up 4 bases, with 13 bases separating them. This CDR3 spans 14 amino acids. The CDR3, as DNA: TGTGCCAGCAGTTTTACCGGGAGCTTATACGAGCAGTACTTC. Translation gives CASSFTGSLYEQYF.

This clonotype appeared many times. J is TRBJ2-2 and V is TRBV2; D possibly corresponds to TRBD1 (5 bases). Per the germline V gene, CDR1 is SNHLY and CDR2 is FYNNEI. V was trimmed by 3 bases and J by 1 base, leaving 18 bases between them. The CDR3 contains 18 residues. Written as DNA, the CDR3 is TGTGCCAGCAGTGACCGCAGGGTCCCTACGGAGAACACCGGGGAGCTGTTTTTT. Amino acid sequence: CASSDRRVPTENTGELFF. The full variable domain, its missing parts supplied by reference TRBV2 and TRBJ2-2, is EPEVTQTPSHQVTQMGQEVILRCVPISNHLYFYWYRQILGQKVEFLVSFYNNEISEKSEIFDDQFSVERPDGSNFTLKIRSTKLEDSAMYFCASSDRRVPTENTGELFFGEGSRLTVL.

This clonotype was picked up many times. V is TRBV7-2 and J is TRBJ2-7, with 9 bases lining up with TRBD1. Looked up from germline, CDR1 is SGHTA and CDR2 is FQGNSA. The CDR3 contains 14 residues. V lost 5 bases to trimming and J lost 3 bases; unmatched junction nucleotides: 5. The CDR3 here is CASSRGQGYYEQYF. Written as DNA, the CDR3 is TGTGCCAGCAGCCGGGGACAGGGATACTACGAGCAGTACTTC.

Notes on this clonotype: This may be a read error: a much more frequent sequence differs by one nucleotide. This CDR3 reads CASSPLTGRYGQYF. CDR3 coding DNA: TGTGCCAGCAGTCCCCTGACGGGGAGATACGGGCAGTACTTC. The gene calls are TRBV12-3 or TRBV12-4 and TRBJ2-7; tentative D call: TRBD2 (5 bases). The CDR3 has 14 amino acids.

This clonotype has ten or more counts. The J gene is TRBJ2-5, the V gene TRBV12-3 or TRBV12-4, with D tentatively TRBD1 (6 bases). V lost 6 bases, J lost 4 bases, and 12 bases lay in between. CDR3 length equals 13 residues. The CDR3: CASRGTFGETQYF. CDR3 coding DNA: TGTGCCAGCAGAGGGACATTCGGAGAGACCCAGTACTTC.

At least ten counts were recorded for this clonotype. This sequence joins TRBV7-9 and TRBJ1-1; D is unresolved. V was clipped by 0 bases and J by 5 bases, with 4 bases between them. CDR3 size: 12 residues. Germline V gene data show CDR1 as SEHNR and CDR2 as FQNEAQ (reference sequence). DNA of the CDR3: TGTGCCAGCAGCTTAGCGGTAACTGAAGCTTTCTTT. It is translated as CASSLAVTEAFF.

This clonotype appeared many times. This chain uses TRBV12-3 or TRBV12-4 with TRBJ2-1; 12 nucleotides line up with TRBD2. V lost 7 bases to trimming and J lost 7 bases; unmatched junction nucleotides: 8. CDR3 size: 15 residues. The DNA for the CDR3 is TGTGCCAGCACCCAGAGGACTAGCGGGGATAATGAGCAGTTCTTC. This translates into CASTQRTSGDNEQFF.

As concerns this clonotype: Sequence at one end of the junction differs from germline and may be a read error. The chain couples TRBV7-9 to TRBJ2-3; 8 bases agree with TRBD2. Germline V gives CDR1 SEHNR, CDR2 FQNEAQ (reference sequence). The CDR3 totals 16 residues. The CDR3 sequence is CASSPRGGPSTDTRYF. The CDR3 nucleotides are TGTGCCAGCAGCCCTCGGGGGGGCCCTAGCACAGATACGCGGTATTTT.

The chain uses TRBV27 and TRBJ1-1; 8 positions agree with TRBD1. This CDR3 is 14 amino acids long. From germline, CDR1 is MNHEY and CDR2 SMNVEV (reference sequence). The J segment lost 3 bases and the V segment lost 3 bases, leaving 3 bases of the junction unmatched. CDR3 sequence: CASSFADRDTEAFF. In DNA form, the CDR3 reads TGTGCCAGCAGTTTTGCGGACAGGGACACTGAAGCTTTCTTT.

This clonotype was seen at least ten times. The chain's CDR3 is CASSLHGSVAGELFF. CDR3 DNA: TGTGCCAGCAGCTTACACGGGAGTGTCGCCGGGGAGCTGTTTTTT. The V call is TRBV11-2, the J call TRBJ2-2, with D possibly being TRBD2 (6 bases). Germline V gene data show CDR1 as SGHAT and CDR2 as FQNNGV. V lost 2 bases and J 6 bases, leaving 13 bases between the germline ends. The CDR3 has 15 residues.